The 20 T cell receptor beta chains below were found in one sample sequenced in a study of blood T cell repertoires in COVID-19. Measured with immunoSEQ multiplex PCR; TCRdb has only the in-frame clones, and not every one. The sample lists roughly 190,000 clones, 70% to 90% occurring once. The sample comprised peripheral blood. The origin of the receptors is a woman in her seventies with active or convalescent COVID-19.

The gene calls are TRBV4-1 and TRBJ2-7; maybe TRBD1 (6 bases). V gave up 3 bases and J gave up 3 bases, with 18 bases separating them. The germline V gene has CDR1 MGHRA and CDR2 YSYEKL. The CDR3 contains 16 residues. CDR3 residues: CASSQTETGANYEQYF. CDR3 bases: TGCGCCAGCAGCCAGACCGAGACAGGAGCCAACTACGAGCAGTACTTC.

V usage is TRBV18 and J usage is TRBJ2-1, with 11 bases that match TRBD2. Germline values: CDR1 KGHSH, CDR2 LQKENI. The ends lost 6 bases at V and 6 bases at J; junction bases unmatched: 7. CDR3 length equals 15 residues. The chain's CDR3 is CASSRPGLAVNEQFF. DNA of the CDR3: TGTGCCAGCTCGCGCCCGGGACTAGCGGTCAATGAGCAGTTCTTC. The variable domain in full, completed from reference TRBV18 and TRBJ2-1, reads NAGVMQNPRHLVRRRGQEARLRCSPMKGHSHVYWYRQLPEEGLKFMVYLQKENIIDESGMPKERFSAEFPKEGPSILRIQQVVRGDSAAYFCASSRPGLAVNEQFFGPGTRLTVL.

The genes are TRBV10-3 and TRBJ2-7; TRBD1 matches 7 bases. The ends lost 0 bases at V and 4 bases at J; junction bases unmatched: 6. Germline CDR1 reads ENHRY; CDR2 reads SYGVKD. The CDR3 runs 15 residues. As DNA, the CDR3 is TGTGCCATCAGTGAGTCCGGGACAGAGGGATACGAGCAGTACTTC. It translates to CAISESGTEGYEQYF.

This clone appeared once. The chain combines TRBV2 with TRBJ1-5, with TRBD1 identical over 12 bases. This CDR3 region has 19 residues. Per the germline V gene, CDR1 is SNHLY and CDR2 is FYNNEI. J was trimmed by 1 base and V by 3 bases; bases with no gene match: 10. The CDR3 nucleotides read TGTGCCAGCAGTGACGGGACAGGGGGCGAGAGATGGAGCAATCAGCCCCAGCATTTT. Amino acid sequence: CASSDGTGGERWSNQPQHF.

V and J are TRBV19 and TRBJ2-5; possibly TRBD2 for D (5 bases). The CDR3 runs 15 residues. Trimming took 3 bases from V and 3 from J, leaving 14 bases between them. Germline values: CDR1 LNHDA, CDR2 SQIVND (reference sequence). The CDR3 DNA reads TGTGCCAGTAGTATTGGCGGGTCCCGTAAAGAGACCCAGTACTTC. It yields the protein CASSIGGSRKETQYF.

As to this clone: The junction differs from germline at one of its ends, possibly a read error. This chain connects TRBV19 to TRBJ2-5; TRBD1 matches 9 bases. CDR3 size: 16 residues. Germline V gene data show CDR1 as LNHDA and CDR2 as SQIVND (reference sequence). CDR3: CASSVDGTGFQETQYF. For the CDR3, the DNA is TGTGCCAGTAGTGTAGACGGGACAGGGTTTCAAGAGACCCAGTACTTC.

This clone appeared a few times. The V gene is TRBV19, the J gene TRBJ1-6; 8 positions match TRBD1. Trimming at V came to 5 bases and at J to 6 bases, leaving 3 bases not matched to a gene. The CDR3 covers 14 residues. Germline-derived CDR1 and CDR2 are LNHDA and SQIVND (reference sequence). CDR3 protein: CASSYDRGNSPLHF. The CDR3 DNA is TGTGCCAGTAGTTACGACAGGGGTAATTCACCCCTCCACTTT.

This rearrangement joins TRBV6-5 to TRBJ1-5; 8 nucleotides agree with TRBD1. Germline loops: CDR1 MNHEY, CDR2 SVGAGI. V shed 5 bases, J shed 6 bases, and the junction held 3 bases outside the gene matches. The CDR3 loop spans 13 amino acids. The CDR3 DNA follows: TGTGCCAGCAGTAATACAGGGGGTCAGCCCCAGCATTTT. Translating it yields CASSNTGGQPQHF.

DNA of the CDR3: TGTGCCAGCAGCTTGGTTGGACTAGCGAGCAATGAGCAGTTCTTC. Its protein product is CASSLVGLASNEQFF. This chain links TRBV5-4 with TRBJ2-1, with TRBD2 matching over 9 bases. CDR1 and CDR2 (germline): SGHNT, YYREEE (reference sequence). Trimming at V came to 0 bases and at J to 6 bases, leaving 4 bases not matched to a gene. The CDR3 runs 15 residues.

This chain joins TRBV19 and TRBJ2-1, with 8 nucleotides matching TRBD2. Trimming at V came to 4 bases and at J to 9 bases, leaving 8 bases not matched to a gene. Per germline, CDR1 LNHDA and CDR2 SQIVND (reference sequence). The CDR3 is 14 residues long. The CDR3: CASSTVSGMGEQFF. Here the CDR3 DNA reads TGTGCCAGTAGTACCGTTAGCGGGATGGGTGAGCAGTTCTTC.

V and J are TRBV9 and TRBJ2-2; D uncertain. Trimming took off 3 bases at V and 1 base at J, with 16 bases between the two ends. The germline V gene has CDR1 SGDLS and CDR2 YYNGEE. This CDR3 is 17 amino acids long. In DNA, the CDR3 is TGTGCCAGCAGCGCCCGTGTCAATGGTAGGAACACCGGGGAGCTGTTTTTT. It encodes CASSARVNGRNTGELFF.

The sample holds many counts of this clone. This chain joins TRBV28 and TRBJ1-1, with a possible D match to TRBD1 (5 bases). V lost 6 bases to trimming and J lost 4 bases, with 15 bases between them. The CDR3 runs to 14 residues. The germline gives CDR1 MDHEN, CDR2 SYDVKM. CDR3 DNA: TGTGCCAGCAGGCAGGGCGGGGGGTCCACTGAAGCTTTCTTT. Protein sequence: CASRQGGGSTEAFF. Variable domain in full (rest from reference TRBV28 and TRBJ1-1): DVKVTQSSRYLVKRTGEKVFLECVQDMDHENMFWYRQDPGLGLRLIYFSYDVKMKEKGDIPEGYSVSREKKERFSLILESASTNQTSMYLCASRQGGGSTEAFFGQGTRLTVV.

This chain joins TRBV3-1 (or the pseudogene TRBV3-2) and TRBJ1-2, with 7 bases lining up with TRBD1. The V gene's germline CDR1 is LGHDT and CDR2 YNNKEL (reference sequence). The trim removed 4 bases at V and 4 bases at J, leaving 3 bases unmatched. There are 13 residues in the CDR3. CDR3 bases: TGTGCCAGCAGCCCGACAGGGTCCTATGGCTACACCTTC. Its protein is CASSPTGSYGYTF.

This clone has a handful of counts. CDR3 loop: CATSREAGQGLSYEQYF. CDR3 sequence (DNA): TGTGCCACCAGCAGAGAAGCCGGCCAGGGCTTATCCTACGAGCAGTACTTC. This sequence joins TRBV15 and TRBJ2-7; possible D gene TRBD1, 5 bases. Germline CDR1 reads LNHNV; CDR2 reads YYDKDF (reference sequence). The length of the CDR3 is 17 residues. V was shortened by 0 bases and J by 1 base, with 16 bases between the two germline ends. Looking up the rest from reference TRBV15 and TRBJ2-7 gives the full variable domain: DAMVIQNPRYQVTQFGKPVTLSCSQTLNHNVMYWYQQKSSQAPKLLFHYYDKDFNNEADTPDNFQSRRPNTSFCFLDIRSPGLGDTAMYLCATSREAGQGLSYEQYFGPGTRLTVT.

The chain carries TRBV30 and TRBJ2-1, with 13 bases identical to TRBD2. The CDR3 loop spans 13 amino acids. Per germline, CDR1 GTSNPN and CDR2 SVGIG (reference sequence). The V and J ends lost 3 bases and 13 bases, in that order; junction bases with no gene match: 6. The CDR3 sequence: CAWRGWTSGSQFF. CDR3 DNA sequence: TGTGCCTGGAGGGGTTGGACTAGCGGGAGTCAGTTCTTC.

This clone turned up a few times. This rearrangement joins TRBV24-1 to TRBJ2-3; 8 nucleotides match TRBD1. Trimming took 3 bases from V and 6 from J; bases not matched to a gene: 10. CDR3 size: 16 residues. Germline CDR1 and CDR2: KGHDR and SFDVKD. The DNA of the CDR3 is TGTGCCACCAGTGATCCTTCAGGGGGCGCTGGGGATACGCAGTATTTT. Encoded protein: CATSDPSGGAGDTQYF.

The chain uses TRBV5-1 and TRBJ2-2; 8 bases are shared with TRBD1. This CDR3 spans 16 amino acids. J gave up 6 bases and V 8 bases, and 15 bases lay outside the gene matches. The V gene's germline CDR1 is SGHRS and CDR2 YFSETQ. The CDR3 sequence: CASQIEGRGRPGELFF. The CDR3 coding sequence is TGCGCCAGTCAAATCGAGGGCAGGGGGCGCCCCGGGGAGCTGTTTTTT. Supplemented by reference TRBV5-1 and TRBJ2-2, the full variable domain reads KAGVTQTPRYLIKTRGQQVTLSCSPISGHRSVSWYQQTPGQGLQFLFEYFSETQRNKGNFPGRFSGRQFSNSRSEMNVSTLELGDSALYLCASQIEGRGRPGELFFGEGSRLTVL.

This chain links TRBV5-1 with TRBJ2-5, with 7 bases aligning to TRBD2. CDR3 length: 15 amino acids. V dropped 0 bases and J dropped 12; count of bases not matched to a gene: 14. Germline values: CDR1 SGHRS, CDR2 YFSETQ. The chain's CDR3 is CASSLVTSEKMVKYF. The CDR3 DNA reads as TGCGCCAGCAGCTTGGTAACTAGCGAAAAGATGGTAAAGTACTTC.

The chain recombines TRBV29-1 with TRBJ2-1, with 10 bases aligning to TRBD1. Germline V gene sequence: CDR1 SQVTM, CDR2 ANQGSEA. This CDR3 has 16 amino acids. With 0 bases clipped from V and 5 bases from J, the junction kept 7 bases outside the gene matches. For the CDR3, the DNA is TGCAGCGTTGAAGAGGCGACAGGGGGCACCAACAATGAGCAGTTCTTC. It codes for CSVEEATGGTNNEQFF.

V and J are TRBV5-1 and TRBJ2-7; TRBD2 matches 7 bases. Germline-derived CDR1 and CDR2 are SGHRS and YFSETQ. CDR3 size: 15 residues. J was trimmed by 0 bases and V by 0 bases; bases with no gene match: 3. The CDR3 sequence: CASSLAGGSSYEQYF. CDR3 DNA: TGCGCCAGCAGCTTGGCAGGCGGGAGCTCCTACGAGCAGTACTTC.